Shown below are 21 T cell receptor beta chains from a single sample sequenced in a study of CXCR3-negative and CXCR3-positive naive CD8 T cells. Each TRB cDNA library was prepared by 5' RACE (with UMI labels). TCRdb re-analyzed the 5' RACE reads; it lists each CDR3 protein once, without DNA. This repertoire comprises roughly 24,000 distinct CDR3 sequences; its ten largest clones make up about 2.7%. The sample was naive CXCR3- CD8+ T cells from blood. Indicated subset: CD45RO-CCR7+CD27+CD95- naive CD8+ T cells lacking CXCR3 (TNR3-). Receptors were obtained from a human donor in good health. Some clones in this sample may be carry-over from other donors' samples.

V gene TRBV20-1 combines with J gene TRBJ2-7. Germline values: CDR1 DFQATT, CDR2 SNEGSKA (reference sequence). The CDR3 is 14 amino acids. CDR3: CSARDVRDTYEQYF.

The genes are TRBV7-6 and TRBJ2-1. The germline V gene encodes CDR1 SGHVS and CDR2 FNYEAQ. This CDR3 comprises 13 residues. The CDR3 loop is CASSLEFQHEQFF.

This rearrangement joins TRBV23-1 to TRBJ2-3; TCRdb calls TRBD1, which cannot be checked without DNA. TRBV23-1 is sorted into the ORF group, with uncertain function. This CDR3 has 13 residues. CDR3 loop: CASRPGTADTQYF.

V usage is TRBV7-9 and J usage is TRBJ1-6; checking the TCRdb D call of TRBD1 is not possible without DNA. There are 13 residues in the CDR3. The germline V gene has CDR1 SEHNR and CDR2 FQNEAQ (reference sequence). The CDR3 loop is CASSNPGGPPLHF.

The chain uses TRBV4-3 and TRBJ2-7; with no DNA, the TCRdb D assignment of TRBD1 cannot be verified. Germline V gene sequence: CDR1 LGHNA, CDR2 YSLEER. This CDR3 is 15 amino acids long. The CDR3 loop is CASSQERDIPYEQYF.

The CDR3 loop reads CASSQSLVLKEQFF. This chain links TRBV3-1 with TRBJ2-1. From germline, CDR1 is LGHDT and CDR2 YNNKEL (reference sequence). CDR3 size: 14 residues.

J is TRBJ2-7 and V is TRBV27; no DNA is available, so the TRBD2 call from TCRdb remains unchecked. The CDR3 covers 14 residues. From germline, CDR1 is MNHEY and CDR2 SMNVEV (reference sequence). The CDR3 loop is CASSGDGGNYEQYF.

Frequency places this clonotype as medium-sized. The genes are TRBV12-3 or TRBV12-4 and TRBJ1-2; there is no DNA to check the TCRdb D call of TRBD1. The CDR3 spans 13 residues. The CDR3 spells CASNLQGTYGYTF.

By frequency, this clonotype is medium-sized. V and J are TRBV7-6 and TRBJ1-1. This CDR3 region has 14 residues. Germline V gene sequence: CDR1 SGHVS, CDR2 FNYEAQ. CDR3 amino acids: CASSPELGYTEAFF.

The chain links TRBV12-3 or TRBV12-4 to TRBJ1-1; TCRdb's D call of TRBD1 is untestable without DNA. The CDR3 is 17 residues long. CDR3 amino acids: CASSLGSVWGANTEAFF.

The chain recombines TRBV7-9 with TRBJ2-1; there is no DNA to check the TCRdb D call of TRBD1. Germline V gene sequence: CDR1 SEHNR, CDR2 FQNEAQ (reference sequence). CDR3 length equals 17 residues. The CDR3 sequence is CASSSRPGHQLYNEQFF.

The CDR3 is CSVIIRDTYEQYF. This rearrangement joins TRBV29-1 to TRBJ2-7; TCRdb returns TRBD1, unconfirmable since there is no DNA. The CDR3 runs 13 residues. Germline-derived CDR1 and CDR2 are SQVTM and ANQGSEA.

The chain has TRBV5-1 and TRBJ1-4. Germline values: CDR1 SGHRS, CDR2 YFSETQ. The CDR3 has 15 amino acids. CDR3 in amino acids: CASSWGRTGNEKLFF.

This sequence joins TRBV29-1 and TRBJ1-1; without DNA, the TCRdb call of TRBD1 cannot be checked. Germline assignment: CDR1 SQVTM and CDR2 ANQGSEA. The length of the CDR3 is 12 residues. The chain's CDR3 is CSVTDSHTEAFF.

The chain joins TRBV7-2 to TRBJ2-3; lacking DNA, the TRBD2 call made by TCRdb goes unchecked. The CDR3 length is 17 residues. The germline V gene encodes CDR1 SGHTA and CDR2 FQGNSA. CDR3 region: CASSLMAGGTHTDTQYF.

The rearrangement links TRBV29-1 to TRBJ1-2; there is no DNA to check the TCRdb D call of TRBD1. Germline V gives CDR1 SQVTM, CDR2 ANQGSEA. The CDR3 loop spans 14 amino acids. CDR3 protein: CSVEAPASRGGYTF. The whole variable domain, filled in from reference TRBV29-1 and TRBJ1-2, reads SAVISQKPSRDICQRGTSLTIQCQVDSQVTMMFWYRQQPGQSLTLIATANQGSEATYESGFVIDKFPISRPNLTFSTLTVSNMSPEDSSIYLCSVEAPASRGGYTFGSGTRLTVV.

The chain couples TRBV24-1 to TRBJ2-3; TCRdb reports TRBD1, a call that lacks DNA to check it against. The CDR3 contains 14 residues. Germline lookup yields CDR1 KGHDR and CDR2 SFDVKD. CDR3 residues: CATSPGGGADTQYF.

Measured by frequency, this clonotype is medium-sized (0.01 to 0.1%). V is TRBV25-1 and J is TRBJ1-1. This CDR3 has 13 residues. Germline loops: CDR1 MGHDK, CDR2 SYGVNS. This chain's CDR3 is CASRTGPSTEAFF.

The chain joins TRBV7-2 to TRBJ2-5. CDR3 length: 16 residues. CDR1 and CDR2 (germline): SGHTA, FQGNSA. The CDR3 loop reads CASSLALADTQETQYF.

The chain employs TRBV20-1 and TRBJ1-1; with no DNA, the TCRdb D assignment of TRBD1 cannot be verified. There are 13 residues in the CDR3. Looked up from germline, CDR1 is DFQATT and CDR2 is SNEGSKA (reference sequence). CDR3 sequence: CSARPRGDTEAFF.

J is TRBJ2-1 and V is TRBV3-1; lacking DNA, the TRBD1 call made by TCRdb goes unchecked. The CDR3 sequence is 16 residues long. Germline V gene data show CDR1 as LGHDT and CDR2 as YNNKEL (reference sequence). The CDR3 loop is CASSKDGTENNNEQFF.